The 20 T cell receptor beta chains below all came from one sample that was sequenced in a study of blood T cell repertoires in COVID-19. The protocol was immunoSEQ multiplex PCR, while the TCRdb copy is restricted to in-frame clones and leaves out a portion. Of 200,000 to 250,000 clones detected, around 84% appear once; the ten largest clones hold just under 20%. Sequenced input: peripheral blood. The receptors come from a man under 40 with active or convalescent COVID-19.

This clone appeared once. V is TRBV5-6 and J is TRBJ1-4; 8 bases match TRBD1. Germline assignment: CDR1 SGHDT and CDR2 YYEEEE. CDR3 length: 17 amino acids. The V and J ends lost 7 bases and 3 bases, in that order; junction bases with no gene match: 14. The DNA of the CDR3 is TGTGCCAGCGGGCGGATAAAGGACAGGGTCCCTAATGAAAAACTGTTTTTT. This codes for CASGRIKDRVPNEKLFF.

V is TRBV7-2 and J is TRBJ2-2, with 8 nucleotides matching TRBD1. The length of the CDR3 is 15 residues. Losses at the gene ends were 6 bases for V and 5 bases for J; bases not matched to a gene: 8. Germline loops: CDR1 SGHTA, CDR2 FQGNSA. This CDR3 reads CASRQNQGATGELFF. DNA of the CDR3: TGTGCCAGCAGACAAAATCAGGGGGCAACCGGGGAGCTGTTTTTT.

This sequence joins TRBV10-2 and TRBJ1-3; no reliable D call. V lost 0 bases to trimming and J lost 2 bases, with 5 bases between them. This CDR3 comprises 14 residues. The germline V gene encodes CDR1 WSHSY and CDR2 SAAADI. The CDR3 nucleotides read TGCGCCAGCAGTGAGTCGGGCCCTGGAAACACCATATATTTT. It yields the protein CASSESGPGNTIYF.

This CDR3 reads CASSLIQGIAGELFF. The DNA of the CDR3 is TGTGCCAGCAGTTTAATACAGGGTATAGCCGGGGAGCTGTTTTTT. The rearrangement uses TRBV6-2 or TRBV6-3 and TRBJ2-2; D is perhaps TRBD1 (6 bases). The length of the CDR3 is 15 residues. V was trimmed by 4 bases and J by 6 bases, leaving 15 bases between them. Per the germline V gene, CDR1 is MNHEY and CDR2 is SVGEGT.

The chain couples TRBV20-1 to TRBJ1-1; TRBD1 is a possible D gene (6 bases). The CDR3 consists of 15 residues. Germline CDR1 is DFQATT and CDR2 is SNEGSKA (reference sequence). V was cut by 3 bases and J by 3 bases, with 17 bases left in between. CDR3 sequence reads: CSASGQLAGDTEAFF. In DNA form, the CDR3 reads TGCAGTGCTAGTGGACAGTTGGCGGGGGACACTGAAGCTTTCTTT.

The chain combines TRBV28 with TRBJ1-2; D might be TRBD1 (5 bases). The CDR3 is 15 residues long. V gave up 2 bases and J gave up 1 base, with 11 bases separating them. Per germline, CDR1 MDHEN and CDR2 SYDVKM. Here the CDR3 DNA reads TGTGCCAGCAGTTTAGGCTCAGGGATTAACTATGGCTACACCTTC. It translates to CASSLGSGINYGYTF.

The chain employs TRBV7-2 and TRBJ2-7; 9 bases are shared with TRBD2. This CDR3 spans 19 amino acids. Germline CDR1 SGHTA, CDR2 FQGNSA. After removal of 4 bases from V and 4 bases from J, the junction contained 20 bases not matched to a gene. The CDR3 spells CASSWQFSAGGSMGYEQYF. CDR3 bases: TGTGCCAGCAGCTGGCAATTTTCGGCGGGAGGGTCCATGGGGTACGAGCAGTACTTC.

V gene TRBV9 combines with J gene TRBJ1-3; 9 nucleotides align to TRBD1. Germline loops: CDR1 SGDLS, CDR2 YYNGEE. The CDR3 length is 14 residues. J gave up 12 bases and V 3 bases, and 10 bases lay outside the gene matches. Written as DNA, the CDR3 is TGTGCCAGCAGCGGCCAATTGGGACAGGGTGACATATATTTT. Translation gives CASSGQLGQGDIYF.

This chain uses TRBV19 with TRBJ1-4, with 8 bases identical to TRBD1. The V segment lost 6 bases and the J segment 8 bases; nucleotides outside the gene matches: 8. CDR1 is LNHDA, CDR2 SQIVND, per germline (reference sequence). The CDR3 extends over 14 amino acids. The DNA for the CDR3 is TGTGCCAGTAGGAGACAGGGGATCGAGGAAAAACTGTTTTTT. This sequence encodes CASRRQGIEEKLFF. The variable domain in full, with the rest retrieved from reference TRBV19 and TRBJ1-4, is DGGITQSPKYLFRKEGQNVTLSCEQNLNHDAMYWYRQDPGQGLRLIYYSQIVNDFQKGDIAEGYSVSREKKESFPLTVTSAQKNPTAFYLCASRRQGIEEKLFFGSGTQLSVL.

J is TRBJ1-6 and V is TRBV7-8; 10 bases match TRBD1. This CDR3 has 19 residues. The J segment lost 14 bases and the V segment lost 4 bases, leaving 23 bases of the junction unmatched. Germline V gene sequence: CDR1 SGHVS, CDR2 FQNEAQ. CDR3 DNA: TGTGCCAGCAGCTCCCCCCAGACAGGGGGCGTTAAGGGCCTATCGGCCCTCCACTTT. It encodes CASSSPQTGGVKGLSALHF.

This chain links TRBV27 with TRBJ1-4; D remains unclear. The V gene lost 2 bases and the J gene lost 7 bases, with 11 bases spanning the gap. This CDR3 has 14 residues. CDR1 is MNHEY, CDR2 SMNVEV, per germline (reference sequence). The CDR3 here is CASSLGRVAEKLFF. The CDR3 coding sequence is TGTGCCAGCAGTTTAGGGAGGGTGGCTGAAAAACTGTTTTTT.

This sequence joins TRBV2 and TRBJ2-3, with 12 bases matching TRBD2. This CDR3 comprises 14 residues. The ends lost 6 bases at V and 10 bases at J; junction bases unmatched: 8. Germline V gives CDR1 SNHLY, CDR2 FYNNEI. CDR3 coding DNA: TGTGCCAGCAGGCTAGCGGGGGGGCCTTTCGCGCAGTATTTT. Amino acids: CASRLAGGPFAQYF.

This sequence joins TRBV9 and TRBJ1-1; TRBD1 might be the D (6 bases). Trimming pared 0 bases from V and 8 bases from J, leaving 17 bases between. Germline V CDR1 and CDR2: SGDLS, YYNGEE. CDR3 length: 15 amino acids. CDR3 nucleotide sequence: TGTGCCAGCAGCGTAGCCCCGAACAGGGAGACCGAAGCTTTCTTT. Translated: CASSVAPNRETEAFF.

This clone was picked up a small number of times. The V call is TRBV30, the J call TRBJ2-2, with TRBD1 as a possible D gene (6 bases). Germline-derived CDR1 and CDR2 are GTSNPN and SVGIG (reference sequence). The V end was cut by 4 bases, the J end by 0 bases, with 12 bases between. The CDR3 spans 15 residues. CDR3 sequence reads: CAWTRQAANTGELFF. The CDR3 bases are TGTGCCTGGACAAGACAGGCGGCGAACACCGGGGAGCTGTTTTTT.

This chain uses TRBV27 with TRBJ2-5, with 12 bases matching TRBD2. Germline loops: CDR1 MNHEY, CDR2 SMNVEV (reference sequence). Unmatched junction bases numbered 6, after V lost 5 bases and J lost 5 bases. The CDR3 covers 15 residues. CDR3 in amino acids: CASSPSGRAWETQYF. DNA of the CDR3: TGTGCCAGCAGTCCTAGCGGGAGGGCCTGGGAGACCCAGTACTTC.

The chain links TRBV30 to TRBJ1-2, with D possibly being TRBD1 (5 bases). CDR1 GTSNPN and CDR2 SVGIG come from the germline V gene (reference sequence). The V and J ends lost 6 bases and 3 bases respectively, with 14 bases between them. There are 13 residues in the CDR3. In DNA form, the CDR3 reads TGTGCCTGTCAGACAGTAACTGACTATGGCTACACCTTC. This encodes CACQTVTDYGYTF. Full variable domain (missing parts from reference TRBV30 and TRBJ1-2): SQTIHQWPATLVQPVGSPLSLECTVEGTSNPNLYWYRQAAGRGLQLLFYSVGIGQISSEVPQNLSASRPQDRQFILSSKKLLLSDSGFYLCACQTVTDYGYTFGSGTRLTVV.

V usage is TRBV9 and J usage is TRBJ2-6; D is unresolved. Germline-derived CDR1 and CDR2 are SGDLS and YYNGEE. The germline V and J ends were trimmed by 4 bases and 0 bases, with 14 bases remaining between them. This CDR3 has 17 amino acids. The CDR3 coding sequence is TGTGCCAGCAGCCGATCAGGTTCTCCCTCTGGGGCCAACGTCCTGACTTTC. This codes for CASSRSGSPSGANVLTF.

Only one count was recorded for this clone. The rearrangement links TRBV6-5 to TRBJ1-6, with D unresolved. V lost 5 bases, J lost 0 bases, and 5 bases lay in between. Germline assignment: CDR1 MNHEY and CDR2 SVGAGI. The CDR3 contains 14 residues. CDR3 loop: CASSRSSYNSPLHF. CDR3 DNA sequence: TGTGCCAGCAGTCGGAGCTCCTATAATTCACCCCTCCACTTT.

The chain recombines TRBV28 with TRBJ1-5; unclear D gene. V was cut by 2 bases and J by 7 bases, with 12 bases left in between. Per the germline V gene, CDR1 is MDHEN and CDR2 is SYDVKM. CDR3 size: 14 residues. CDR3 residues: CASSLDPTRQPQHF. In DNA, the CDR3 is TGTGCCAGCAGTTTAGATCCGACAAGGCAGCCCCAGCATTTT. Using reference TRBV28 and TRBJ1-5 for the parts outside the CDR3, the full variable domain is DVKVTQSSRYLVKRTGEKVFLECVQDMDHENMFWYRQDPGLGLRLIYFSYDVKMKEKGDIPEGYSVSREKKERFSLILESASTNQTSMYLCASSLDPTRQPQHFGDGTRLSIL.

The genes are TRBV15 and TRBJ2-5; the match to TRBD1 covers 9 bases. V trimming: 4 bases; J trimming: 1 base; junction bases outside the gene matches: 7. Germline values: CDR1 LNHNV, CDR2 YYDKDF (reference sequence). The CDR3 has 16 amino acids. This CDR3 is CATSTVPGQGQETQYF. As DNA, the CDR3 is TGTGCCACCAGCACCGTCCCGGGACAGGGCCAAGAGACCCAGTACTTC.